The 23 T cell receptor beta chains reported below all come from one sample, sequenced in a study of control samples from healthy donors and cancer patients. Clones were read by immunoSEQ multiplex PCR, and TCRdb kept only the in-frame ones, dropping some. The sample has fewer than 200,000 clones, more than 90% seen once. Sequencing was done on a sample of blood. The receptor set was obtained from a young man in good health.

This clone appeared once. The chain's CDR3 is CASSLQGYEQYF. CDR3 coding DNA: TGTGCCAGCAGCTTACAGGGGTACGAGCAGTACTTC. The chain couples TRBV11-2 to TRBJ2-7, with D perhaps matching TRBD1 (6 bases). CDR1 and CDR2 (germline): SGHAT, FQNNGV. The CDR3 runs to 12 residues. The V end lost 2 bases, the J end lost 4 bases, and 6 bases lay between the germline ends.

The chain links TRBV15 to TRBJ2-1; no definite D call. This CDR3 comprises 13 residues. Per germline, CDR1 LNHNV and CDR2 YYDKDF (reference sequence). Between the trimmed V and J ends, which lost 0 bases and 5 bases, there was a span of 5 bases. The DNA for the CDR3 is TGTGCCACCAGCAGAGATACCCACAATGAGCAGTTCTTC. As protein: CATSRDTHNEQFF.

The genes are TRBV10-2 and TRBJ1-1, with 7 bases that match TRBD1. This CDR3 spans 13 amino acids. After removal of 7 bases from V and 6 bases from J, the junction contained 8 bases not matched to a gene. Per the germline V gene, CDR1 is WSHSY and CDR2 is SAAADI. CDR3 DNA sequence: TGCGCCAGCACCCTCGACAGGGCGGCTGAAGCTTTCTTT. It yields the protein CASTLDRAAEAFF.

The V and J genes are TRBV30 and TRBJ2-7; perhaps TRBD1 as D (6 bases). This CDR3 comprises 12 residues. Trimming cost V 5 bases and J 0 bases, with 8 bases left between them. Germline V lookup: CDR1 GTSNPN, CDR2 SVGIG (reference sequence). This CDR3 reads CAWDRSSYEQYF. The CDR3 bases are TGTGCCTGGGACAGGAGCTCCTACGAGCAGTACTTC. Filled out from reference TRBV30 and TRBJ2-7, the complete variable domain reads SQTIHQWPATLVQPVGSPLSLECTVEGTSNPNLYWYRQAAGRGLQLLFYSVGIGQISSEVPQNLSASRPQDRQFILSSKKLLLSDSGFYLCAWDRSSYEQYFGPGTRLTVT.

The chain uses TRBV4-1 and TRBJ2-1, with TRBD2 matching 14 bases. V was pared by 4 bases and J by 6 bases, with 5 bases of the junction left unmatched. The germline gives CDR1 MGHRA, CDR2 YSYEKL. The CDR3 is made up of 16 amino acids. The CDR3 here is CASSRGTSGSSNEQFF. CDR3 DNA: TGCGCCAGCAGCCGCGGGACTAGCGGGAGTAGCAATGAGCAGTTCTTC.

The rearrangement joins TRBV5-1 to TRBJ2-5; 8 positions match TRBD1. The CDR3 is 16 residues long. Germline trimming cut 2 bases from V and 3 bases from J; bases unmatched to any gene: 9. CDR1 SGHRS and CDR2 YFSETQ come from the germline V gene. The CDR3 reads CASSFEPGQEKETQYF. CDR3 coding DNA: TGCGCCAGCAGCTTTGAACCGGGACAGGAAAAAGAGACCCAGTACTTC.

The chain combines TRBV2 with TRBJ1-5; 7 bases fit TRBD1. The ends lost 4 bases at V and 5 bases at J; junction bases unmatched: 5. The CDR3 is made up of 14 amino acids. From germline, CDR1 is SNHLY and CDR2 FYNNEI. CDR3 nucleotide sequence: TGTGCCAGCAGTGGACAGGGAATCGATCAGCCCCAGCATTTT. Translation: CASSGQGIDQPQHF. The whole variable domain, remainder taken from reference TRBV2 and TRBJ1-5, is EPEVTQTPSHQVTQMGQEVILRCVPISNHLYFYWYRQILGQKVEFLVSFYNNEISEKSEIFDDQFSVERPDGSNFTLKIRSTKLEDSAMYFCASSGQGIDQPQHFGDGTRLSIL.

The V and J genes are TRBV5-1 and TRBJ2-3, with 14 bases identical to TRBD2. In germline, CDR1 is SGHRS, CDR2 YFSETQ. The CDR3 has 18 residues. Unmatched junction bases numbered 7, after V lost 4 bases and J lost 0 bases. CDR3 sequence (DNA): TGCGCCAGCAGCCGGACCGGGACTAGCGGGAGTAGCACAGATACGCAGTATTTT. Translating it yields CASSRTGTSGSSTDTQYF.

This chain connects TRBV7-7 to TRBJ2-3; 8 bases map to TRBD2. Germline V gene data show CDR1 as SSHAT and CDR2 as FNYEAQ (reference sequence). V lost 3 bases to trimming and J lost 2 bases; unmatched junction nucleotides: 4. The CDR3 has 15 amino acids. Here the CDR3 reads CASSFSGKLTDTQYF. The CDR3 nucleotides are TGTGCCAGCAGCTTTAGCGGGAAGCTCACAGATACGCAGTATTTT.

This rearrangement joins TRBV6-5 to TRBJ2-5; 9 nucleotides agree with TRBD1. The CDR3 contains 14 residues. V lost 6 bases, J lost 2 bases, and 4 bases stayed unmatched. Germline V gene lookup returns CDR1 MNHEY and CDR2 SVGAGI. CDR3 loop: CASRDDRGQETQYF. The CDR3 DNA follows: TGTGCCAGCAGGGATGACAGGGGGCAAGAGACCCAGTACTTC.

The CDR3 sequence is CASRPSGRGADTQYF. CDR3 DNA: TGTGCCAGCAGGCCTAGCGGGAGGGGGGCAGATACGCAGTATTTT. The V call is TRBV2, the J call TRBJ2-3, with 12 bases matching TRBD2. Losses at the gene ends were 6 bases for V and 4 bases for J; bases not matched to a gene: 5. Germline CDR1 SNHLY, CDR2 FYNNEI. The CDR3 covers 15 residues.

The rearrangement joins TRBV4-1 to TRBJ1-1; 7 bases line up with TRBD1. The germline V gene has CDR1 MGHRA and CDR2 YSYEKL. V was pared by 3 bases and J by 6 bases, with 10 bases of the junction left unmatched. This CDR3 has 15 residues. CDR3 protein: CASSHTDREWPEAFF. DNA for the CDR3: TGCGCCAGCAGCCATACAGACAGGGAATGGCCTGAAGCTTTCTTT.

The V gene is TRBV3-1 (or the pseudogene TRBV3-2), the J gene TRBJ2-5, with D unresolved. Trimming took off 1 base at V and 7 bases at J, with 7 bases between the two ends. The germline gives CDR1 LGHDT, CDR2 YNNKEL (reference sequence). The CDR3 extends over 12 amino acids. CDR3 residues: CASSQVSTTQYF. The CDR3 coding sequence is TGTGCCAGCAGCCAAGTTAGCACGACCCAGTACTTC.

V and J are TRBV25-1 and TRBJ1-2, with D possibly being TRBD1 (6 bases). Looked up from germline, CDR1 is MGHDK and CDR2 is SYGVNS. The CDR3 is 12 amino acids. V lost 6 bases to trimming and J lost 4 bases, with 9 bases between them. Here the CDR3 DNA reads TGTGCCAGCAGCCAGGACAGCTATGGCTACACCTTC. This encodes CASSQDSYGYTF.

The rearrangement uses TRBV7-2 and TRBJ1-6, with D possibly matching TRBD1 (5 bases). V lost 1 base and J lost 9, with 13 bases in between. Germline assignment: CDR1 SGHTA and CDR2 FQGNSA. This CDR3 contains 15 residues. This chain's CDR3 is CASSLEGRAPSPLHF. DNA for the CDR3: TGTGCCAGCAGCTTAGAAGGCAGGGCCCCTTCACCCCTCCACTTT.

V usage is TRBV6-2 or TRBV6-3 and J usage is TRBJ1-1; D is ambiguous. The CDR3 runs 15 residues. The germline V gene encodes CDR1 MNHEY and CDR2 SVGEGT. Trimming took off 2 bases at V and 1 base at J, with 11 bases between the two ends. The CDR3 nucleotides are TGTGCCAGCAGTTACGCAGAGTTCGGGAACACTGAAGCTTTCTTT. Translating it yields CASSYAEFGNTEAFF.

This chain links TRBV28 with TRBJ2-7, with 10 nucleotides matching TRBD1. CDR3 length equals 13 residues. The V gene end was trimmed by 6 bases and the J gene end by 4 bases; junction bases not matched to a gene: 3. Germline V CDR1 and CDR2: MDHEN, SYDVKM. CDR3 sequence reads: CASRGQGFYEQYF. The CDR3 DNA sequence: TGTGCCAGCAGGGGACAGGGGTTTTACGAGCAGTACTTC.

V is TRBV19 and J is TRBJ1-1; the D gene is possibly TRBD1 (6 bases). The germline CDR1 and CDR2 sequences are LNHDA and SQIVND (reference sequence). V lost 4 bases to trimming and J lost 4 bases, with 28 bases between them. The CDR3 has 19 residues. CDR3 sequence (DNA): TGTGCCAGTAGTAAGGCGGGGGTCGGGTTCAGGGGAAGGAGCACTGAAGCTTTCTTT. Translating gives CASSKAGVGFRGRSTEAFF.

The chain joins TRBV30 to TRBJ1-1, with D perhaps matching TRBD1 (5 bases). The germline gives CDR1 GTSNPN, CDR2 SVGIG (reference sequence). With 1 base removed from V and 3 bases from J, the gap between germline ends came to 9 bases. CDR3 length equals 13 residues. The CDR3, as DNA: TGTGCCTGGAGTGCTTCGGGGGACACTGAAGCTTTCTTT. Its translation is CAWSASGDTEAFF.

The rearrangement joins TRBV19 to TRBJ2-1; 10 nucleotides agree with TRBD2. CDR1 is LNHDA, CDR2 SQIVND, per germline (reference sequence). This CDR3 is built from 15 residues. Trimming removed 1 base from V and 4 bases from J; junction bases left unmatched: 1. The CDR3 sequence is CASSIGTSGYNEQFF. CDR3 nucleotides: TGTGCCAGTAGTATAGGGACTAGCGGTTACAATGAGCAGTTCTTC.

CDR3 coding DNA: TGTGCCAGCACGGCGCTAGGGAACACTGAAGCTTTCTTT. Protein sequence: CASTALGNTEAFF. The chain has TRBV27 and TRBJ1-1; D uncertain. The germline CDR1 and CDR2 sequences are MNHEY and SMNVEV (reference sequence). The germline V and J ends were trimmed by 7 bases and 1 base, with 10 bases remaining between them. The CDR3 is made up of 13 amino acids.

The rearrangement joins TRBV7-6 to TRBJ2-7; D is possibly TRBD2 (6 bases). Germline CDR1 reads SGHVS; CDR2 reads FNYEAQ. The V and J ends lost 0 bases and 0 bases respectively, with 12 bases between them. CDR3 length equals 16 residues. The DNA of the CDR3 is TGTGCCAGCAGCTTAGCGTCGCGGGAAATCTCCTACGAGCAGTACTTC. The encoded protein is CASSLASREISYEQYF.

This clone appeared once. V is TRBV30 and J is TRBJ1-1; no clear D. Trimming took off 0 bases at V and 0 bases at J, with 8 bases between the two ends. Looked up from germline, CDR1 is GTSNPN and CDR2 is SVGIG (reference sequence). The CDR3 loop spans 14 amino acids. In nucleotides, the CDR3 is TGTGCCTGGAGTGTAATCACCATGAACACTGAAGCTTTCTTT. Amino acid sequence: CAWSVITMNTEAFF.